What follows are 28 T cell receptor beta chains derived from one specimen sequenced in a study of T cells in localized non-small cell lung cancer. Here immunoSEQ multiplex PCR was the method, and the copy in TCRdb shows in-frame clones only, minus some. The sample lists approximately 31,000 clones, approximately 91% occurring once. This sample comprised peripheral blood, obtained before any cancer treatment. The receptors here all came from a female donor older than 55 with stage I lung adenocarcinoma.

The V and J genes are TRBV30 and TRBJ2-3; tentative D call: TRBD2 (6 bases). This CDR3 has 12 amino acids. CDR1 and CDR2 from the germline V gene are GTSNPN and SVGIG (reference sequence). Deletions cut 5 bases from V and 6 bases from J, with 12 bases between. The CDR3 reads CAWWGDRDTQYF. CDR3 bases: TGTGCCTGGTGGGGGGATAGGGATACGCAGTATTTT. The full variable domain, in which reference TRBV30 and TRBJ2-3 provide the parts outside the CDR3, is SQTIHQWPATLVQPVGSPLSLECTVEGTSNPNLYWYRQAAGRGLQLLFYSVGIGQISSEVPQNLSASRPQDRQFILSSKKLLLSDSGFYLCAWWGDRDTQYFGPGTRLTVL.

This sequence joins TRBV6-1 and TRBJ2-3; D is perhaps TRBD1 (5 bases). This CDR3 is built from 14 residues. CDR1 MNHNS and CDR2 SASEGT come from the germline V gene. With 6 bases removed from V and 1 base from J, the gap between germline ends came to 11 bases. The CDR3 DNA is TGTGCCAGCAGAGCCAGGGTTGGCACAGATACGCAGTATTTT. As protein: CASRARVGTDTQYF.

This chain uses TRBV7-9 with TRBJ1-1; D not resolved. The germline V and J ends were trimmed by 1 base and 0 bases, with 12 bases remaining between them. The V gene's germline CDR1 is SEHNR and CDR2 FQNEAQ (reference sequence). The CDR3 runs 16 residues. CDR3 amino acids: CASSLGSSAMNTEAFF. The CDR3 coding sequence is TGTGCCAGCAGCTTAGGGTCGTCAGCTATGAACACTGAAGCTTTCTTT.

The gene calls are TRBV30 and TRBJ2-7, with D tentatively TRBD1 or TRBD2 (5 bases each). The V gene's germline CDR1 is GTSNPN and CDR2 SVGIG (reference sequence). The ends were cut back, 3 bases at V and 4 bases at J, with 7 bases in the middle. CDR3 size: 11 residues. CDR3: CAWSGAYEQYF. In DNA form, the CDR3 reads TGTGCCTGGAGCGGGGCTTACGAGCAGTACTTC.

The V call is TRBV29-1, the J call TRBJ2-5; D possibly matches TRBD1 or TRBD2 (5 bases each). CDR1 and CDR2 (germline): SQVTM, ANQGSEA. Trimming took 5 bases from V and 5 from J, leaving 15 bases between them. The CDR3 runs 13 residues. The CDR3 DNA sequence: TGCAGCGTTCAACGGGGCATTGAGGAGACCCAGTACTTC. Protein product: CSVQRGIEETQYF. Full variable domain (remainder filled in from reference TRBV29-1 and TRBJ2-5): SAVISQKPSRDICQRGTSLTIQCQVDSQVTMMFWYRQQPGQSLTLIATANQGSEATYESGFVIDKFPISRPNLTFSTLTVSNMSPEDSSIYLCSVQRGIEETQYFGPGTRLLVL.

This clone came up once. J is TRBJ1-1 and V is TRBV9; 9 bases are shared with TRBD1. CDR3 size: 19 residues. The germline CDR1 and CDR2 sequences are SGDLS and YYNGEE. V lost 7 bases, J lost 1 base, and 20 bases stayed unmatched. The CDR3 DNA sequence: TGTGCCAGCCTGGGGTTAAGGGCTCGGGACAGGGTAGGGAACACTGAAGCTTTCTTT. Its translation: CASLGLRARDRVGNTEAFF.

V usage is TRBV5-8 and J usage is TRBJ1-5, with D perhaps matching TRBD1 (5 bases). CDR3 size: 13 residues. Germline CDR1 SGHTS, CDR2 YDEGEE. Trimming cost V 3 bases and J 6 bases, with 10 bases left between them. The CDR3 nucleotides are TGTGCCAGCAGCTCGGGAGGGGTTCAGCCCCAGCATTTT. Its protein is CASSSGGVQPQHF.

The rearrangement uses TRBV4-3 and TRBJ1-4; tentatively, D is TRBD1 (6 bases). The germline V gene has CDR1 LGHNA and CDR2 YSLEER. The CDR3 is 15 amino acids. Between the trimmed V and J ends, which lost 3 bases and 7 bases, there was a span of 15 bases. This chain's CDR3 is CASSHPGQGSEKLFF. Written as DNA, the CDR3 is TGCGCCAGCAGCCACCCCGGGCAGGGGAGTGAAAAACTGTTTTTT.

V gene TRBV5-1 combines with J gene TRBJ2-7, with 15 bases identical to TRBD2. This CDR3 has 15 residues. From germline, CDR1 is SGHRS and CDR2 YFSETQ. The ends lost 6 bases at V and 6 bases at J; junction bases unmatched: 7. CDR3 protein: CASTFVGLAGGEQYF. In DNA, the CDR3 is TGCGCCAGCACGTTTGTGGGACTAGCGGGAGGCGAGCAGTACTTC. Full variable domain (remainder filled in from reference TRBV5-1 and TRBJ2-7): KAGVTQTPRYLIKTRGQQVTLSCSPISGHRSVSWYQQTPGQGLQFLFEYFSETQRNKGNFPGRFSGRQFSNSRSEMNVSTLELGDSALYLCASTFVGLAGGEQYFGPGTRLTVT.

The rearrangement links TRBV2 to TRBJ2-1; the match to TRBD1 covers 9 bases. This CDR3 region has 14 residues. Trimming took 7 bases from V and 8 from J; bases not matched to a gene: 9. CDR1 SNHLY and CDR2 FYNNEI come from the germline V gene. The CDR3 loop is CASTLGQGVHEQFF. CDR3 bases: TGTGCCAGCACTTTGGGACAGGGCGTTCATGAGCAGTTCTTC.

The chain employs TRBV19 and TRBJ2-1; D is possibly TRBD1 or TRBD2 (5 bases each). The V end lost 7 bases, the J end lost 0 bases, and 13 bases lay between the germline ends. The CDR3 is 15 amino acids. Germline CDR1 is LNHDA and CDR2 is SQIVND (reference sequence). The CDR3 DNA reads as TGTGCCAGTATTGGGGGAACTAGCTCCTACAATGAGCAGTTCTTC. It is translated as CASIGGTSSYNEQFF.

The chain combines TRBV6-5 with TRBJ2-6; the D gene could be TRBD1 or TRBD2 (5 bases each). CDR1 is MNHEY and CDR2 is SVGAGI in the germline V gene. This CDR3 comprises 15 residues. The V and J ends lost 2 bases and 0 bases respectively, with 5 bases between them. In DNA, the CDR3 is TGTGCCAGCAGTTACGGGGGCTCTGGGGCCAACGTCCTGACTTTC. Translated: CASSYGGSGANVLTF.

Points on this clone: The junction and the germline gene differ at one end; a read error may be behind it. The chain couples TRBV15 to TRBJ2-1; 8 positions match TRBD2. The CDR3 loop spans 14 amino acids. In germline, CDR1 is LNHNV, CDR2 YYDKDF (reference sequence). In DNA, the CDR3 is TGTGCCATCAGCGGGAGTACGTCCTACAATGAGCAGTTCTTC. This translates into CAISGSTSYNEQFF.

The table lists this clone with a count of one. CDR3 coding DNA: TGTGCCAGCAGTGAAGCGCCGGGAAGAGGCCAGCCCCAGCATTTT. Amino acids: CASSEAPGRGQPQHF. This chain joins TRBV2 and TRBJ1-5; D gene uncertain. Germline CDR1 is SNHLY and CDR2 is FYNNEI. Trimming removed 0 bases from V and 7 bases from J, with 13 bases in between. The CDR3 spans 15 residues.

The table lists this clone with a count of one. The chain is built from TRBV11-2 and TRBJ2-7; D perhaps matches TRBD1 (5 bases). The CDR3 totals 13 residues. The V end lost 5 bases, the J end lost 3 bases, and 11 bases lay between the germline ends. Germline CDR1 is SGHAT and CDR2 is FQNNGV. CDR3 loop: CASSPRQSYEQYF. The CDR3 DNA follows: TGTGCCAGCAGCCCGCGACAGAGCTACGAGCAGTACTTC.

CDR3 DNA: TGCGCCAGCAGCTTGGGGCAGGCAGATACGCAGTATTTT. This gives the protein CASSLGQADTQYF. The genes are TRBV5-1 and TRBJ2-3; D gene uncertain. This CDR3 is built from 13 residues. The V end lost 0 bases, the J end lost 4 bases, and 6 bases lay between the germline ends. The germline V gene has CDR1 SGHRS and CDR2 YFSETQ. Based on the CDR3 plus reference TRBV5-1 and TRBJ2-3, the full variable domain is KAGVTQTPRYLIKTRGQQVTLSCSPISGHRSVSWYQQTPGQGLQFLFEYFSETQRNKGNFPGRFSGRQFSNSRSEMNVSTLELGDSALYLCASSLGQADTQYFGPGTRLTVL.

This chain joins TRBV11-3 and TRBJ1-3; maybe TRBD1 (5 bases). V lost 7 bases to trimming and J lost 4 bases, with 17 bases between them. The CDR3 spans 15 residues. Germline assignment: CDR1 SGHNT and CDR2 YENEEA. The CDR3: CASIANRNVGNTIYF. The CDR3 nucleotides are TGTGCCAGCATCGCAAACAGGAATGTCGGAAACACCATATATTTT.

The chain employs TRBV6-4 and TRBJ2-2; unclear D gene. CDR3 length equals 13 residues. Germline loops: CDR1 MRHNA, CDR2 SNTAGT. The V end was cut by 5 bases, the J end by 0 bases, with 4 bases between. CDR3 protein: CASSPSNTGELFF. CDR3 sequence (DNA): TGTGCCAGCAGTCCCTCGAACACCGGGGAGCTGTTTTTT.

Here the CDR3 reads CASTPRGGGQPQHF. The CDR3 coding sequence is TGTGCCAGCACCCCACGTGGGGGCGGGCAGCCCCAGCATTTT. The chain combines TRBV28 with TRBJ1-5; D perhaps matches TRBD1 (6 bases). V was shortened by 7 bases and J by 7 bases, with 17 bases between the two germline ends. CDR3 length: 14 residues. Germline CDR1 reads MDHEN; CDR2 reads SYDVKM.

The chain has TRBV30 and TRBJ2-3; 8 bases agree with TRBD1. Looked up from germline, CDR1 is GTSNPN and CDR2 is SVGIG (reference sequence). The J segment lost 4 bases and the V segment lost 0 bases, leaving 0 bases of the junction unmatched. This CDR3 is built from 13 residues. The CDR3 region has the DNA TGTGCCTGGAGTGTACAGGGGGCAGATACGCAGTATTTT. Protein product: CAWSVQGADTQYF.

The V and J genes are TRBV2 and TRBJ1-2; D not certain. The CDR3 consists of 11 residues. V was shortened by 5 bases and J by 1 base, with 2 bases between the two germline ends. In germline, CDR1 is SNHLY, CDR2 FYNNEI. CDR3 protein: CASSFNYGYTF. Written as DNA, the CDR3 is TGTGCCAGCAGTTTTAACTATGGCTACACCTTC.

The chain couples TRBV27 to TRBJ2-1, with D possibly being TRBD2 (5 bases). With 3 bases removed from V and 6 bases from J, the gap between germline ends came to 24 bases. CDR3 length: 18 amino acids. Germline V gene sequence: CDR1 MNHEY, CDR2 SMNVEV (reference sequence). CDR3 sequence: CASSFSGWELDYANEQFF. DNA for the CDR3: TGTGCCAGCAGTTTCTCCGGGTGGGAGCTAGATTATGCCAATGAGCAGTTCTTC.

V is TRBV6-1 and J is TRBJ1-1; 10 positions match TRBD1. Germline V gene sequence: CDR1 MNHNS, CDR2 SASEGT. This CDR3 is built from 13 residues. V trimming: 4 bases; J trimming: 5 bases; junction bases outside the gene matches: 1. This CDR3 reads CASSGDRGTEAFF. The CDR3 DNA follows: TGTGCCAGCAGTGGGGACAGGGGAACTGAAGCTTTCTTT.

The J gene is TRBJ2-7, the V gene TRBV13, with unresolved D. V dropped 2 bases and J dropped 7 bases, with 12 bases sitting between them. CDR1 PRHDT and CDR2 FYEKMQ come from the germline V gene (reference sequence). This CDR3 region has 13 residues. CDR3 sequence (DNA): TGTGCCAGCAGCTTATTCTCCGTCAGGGAGCAGTACTTC. Its translation: CASSLFSVREQYF.

The chain's CDR3 is CASSKDRLQPQHF. CDR3 nucleotides: TGTGCCAGCAGTAAGGACAGGCTCCAGCCCCAGCATTTT. The chain carries TRBV6-1 and TRBJ1-5, with 7 nucleotides matching TRBD1. Germline V gives CDR1 MNHNS, CDR2 SASEGT. V lost 5 bases, J lost 7 bases, and 5 bases stayed unmatched. The CDR3 covers 13 residues.

This rearrangement joins TRBV28 to TRBJ1-2; maybe TRBD1 (5 bases). Germline-derived CDR1 and CDR2 are MDHEN and SYDVKM. V was clipped by 6 bases and J by 0 bases, with 17 bases between them. The CDR3 runs to 16 residues. The CDR3 sequence: CASSDSYPTSNYGYTF. The CDR3 nucleotides read TGTGCCAGCAGCGACAGCTACCCCACTTCTAACTATGGCTACACCTTC.

J is TRBJ2-3 and V is TRBV27; TRBD2 matches at 14 bases. Germline loops: CDR1 MNHEY, CDR2 SMNVEV (reference sequence). Losses at the gene ends were 4 bases for V and 1 base for J; bases not matched to a gene: 13. The CDR3 contains 20 residues. For the CDR3, the DNA is TGTGCCAGCAGTTCCCCGGGACTAGCGGGAGTTCGGATGGGCACAGATACGCAGTATTTT. This translates into CASSSPGLAGVRMGTDTQYF.

The chain uses TRBV11-3 and TRBJ2-1; D remains unclear. The germline V and J ends were trimmed by 0 bases and 0 bases, with 12 bases remaining between them. The germline CDR1 and CDR2 sequences are SGHNT and YENEEA. This CDR3 is 17 amino acids long. In DNA, the CDR3 is TGTGCCAGCAGCTTAGACCCGGTGGGTTCCTCCTACAATGAGCAGTTCTTC. Protein sequence: CASSLDPVGSSYNEQFF.